One sample yielded the 15 T cell receptor beta chains listed below, sequenced in a study of blood T cell repertoires in COVID-19. Assay used: immunoSEQ multiplex PCR; TCRdb lists only in-frame clones, some missing. The sample consists of 100,000 to 150,000 clones, around four fifths of them appearing once. The sequenced sample was peripheral blood. The receptor source for this set is a man aged 55 to 70 with acute or convalescent COVID-19.

This sequence joins TRBV9 and TRBJ2-2; TRBD2 might be the D (5 bases). The germline V gene has CDR1 SGDLS and CDR2 YYNGEE. V lost 5 bases, J lost 4 bases, and 12 bases lay in between. The CDR3 is made up of 14 amino acids. The CDR3 DNA reads as TGTGCCAGCAGTGTCACGGGGAGCACCGGGGAGCTGTTTTTT. Translation gives CASSVTGSTGELFF.

This rearrangement joins TRBV3-1 (or the pseudogene TRBV3-2) to TRBJ2-7; 10 bases line up with TRBD2. Germline V gene sequence: CDR1 LGHDT, CDR2 YNNKEL (reference sequence). V gave up 1 base and J gave up 4 bases; unmatched junction bases: 7. This CDR3 contains 16 residues. Here the CDR3 DNA reads TGTGCCAGCAGCCAAGGTCTAGCGGGAGTCGGGTACGAGCAGTACTTC. Translated, it gives CASSQGLAGVGYEQYF.

V usage is TRBV9 and J usage is TRBJ1-1, with 8 nucleotides matching TRBD1. Germline V gives CDR1 SGDLS, CDR2 YYNGEE. This CDR3 spans 15 amino acids. Trimming removed 5 bases from V and 5 bases from J; junction bases left unmatched: 11. As DNA, the CDR3 is TGTGCCAGCAGACCGTTCGGACAGGGCGATACTGAAGCTTTCTTT. Translated: CASRPFGQGDTEAFF. Full variable domain (missing parts from reference TRBV9 and TRBJ1-1): DSGVTQTPKHLITATGQRVTLRCSPRSGDLSVYWYQQSLDQGLQFLIQYYNGEERAKGNILERFSAQQFPDLHSELNLSSLELGDSALYFCASRPFGQGDTEAFFGQGTRLTVV.

This chain connects TRBV19 to TRBJ1-2, with D hard to call. Trimming cost V 7 bases and J 0 bases, with 15 bases left between them. CDR3 length: 15 residues. The germline gives CDR1 LNHDA, CDR2 SQIVND (reference sequence). For the CDR3, the DNA is TGTGCCAGTATTTATACGGCAGGATCTAACTATGGCTACACCTTC. This translates into CASIYTAGSNYGYTF.

Comments on this clone: Germline and junction disagree at one end, which may indicate a read error. This rearrangement joins TRBV7-2 to TRBJ2-1; 11 bases are a match to TRBD2. The CDR3 extends over 14 amino acids. The germline gives CDR1 SGHTA, CDR2 FQGNSA. CDR3 DNA: TGTGCCAGCAGCTTAGGCCTTAGCGGGGGGGGCAGGCTCTTC. Translation: CASSLGLSGGGRLF.

This clone appeared a few times. This chain uses TRBV19 with TRBJ2-6; 13 bases map to TRBD2. The V segment lost 6 bases and the J segment 4 bases; nucleotides outside the gene matches: 12. The CDR3 runs 19 residues. Germline V gene lookup returns CDR1 LNHDA and CDR2 SQIVND (reference sequence). The chain's CDR3 is CASRALTSGGAGGANVLTF. In nucleotides, the CDR3 is TGTGCCAGTAGGGCCCTCACTAGCGGGGGGGCAGGAGGGGCCAACGTCCTGACTTTC.

This chain uses TRBV10-1 with TRBJ2-7, with 9 positions matching TRBD1. From germline, CDR1 is WNHNN and CDR2 SYGVQD (reference sequence). The J segment lost 3 bases and the V segment lost 4 bases, leaving 4 bases of the junction unmatched. This CDR3 spans 14 amino acids. CDR3 coding DNA: TGCGCCAGCAGTGGTCGGACAGGGGTCTACGAGCAGTACTTC. It yields the protein CASSGRTGVYEQYF.

The genes are TRBV5-5 and TRBJ1-1; no clear D gene. From germline, CDR1 is SGHKS and CDR2 YYEKEE (reference sequence). This CDR3 contains 13 residues. Trimming removed 4 bases from V and 8 bases from J, with 15 bases in between. The CDR3: CASSQHAFTEAFF. The CDR3, as DNA: TGTGCCAGCAGCCAACATGCATTCACGGAAGCTTTCTTT.

Written as DNA, the CDR3 is TGTGCCAGCAGCTTGGGGCTGGCCTCCTACAATGAGCAGTTCTTC. It is translated as CASSLGLASYNEQFF. This chain connects TRBV5-8 to TRBJ2-1, with D unresolved. V gave up 0 bases and J gave up 0 bases, with 7 bases separating them. Germline V gene data show CDR1 as SGHTS and CDR2 as YDEGEE. The CDR3 sequence is 15 residues long. Looking up the rest from reference TRBV5-8 and TRBJ2-1 gives the full variable domain: EAGVTQSPTHLIKTRGQQATLRCSPISGHTSVYWYQQALGLGLQFLLWYDEGEERNRGNFPPRFSGRQFPNYSSELNVNALELEDSALYLCASSLGLASYNEQFFGPGTRLTVL.

The chain has TRBV24-1 and TRBJ2-5; D not certain. Trimming left V 2 bases short and J 5 bases short, with 5 bases between. In germline, CDR1 is KGHDR, CDR2 SFDVKD. The length of the CDR3 is 12 residues. Here the CDR3 reads CATSDSLETQYF. CDR3 DNA sequence: TGTGCCACCAGTGATTCTCTGGAGACCCAGTACTTC.

This sequence joins TRBV7-9 and TRBJ1-3; D call uncertain. The germline V gene has CDR1 SEHNR and CDR2 FQNEAQ (reference sequence). The CDR3 is made up of 15 amino acids. V lost 4 bases to trimming and J lost 4 bases, with 14 bases between them. The CDR3 spells CASSSSRGVGNTIYF. The CDR3 DNA reads as TGTGCCAGCAGCTCTTCTCGGGGTGTGGGAAACACCATATATTTT.

The rearrangement uses TRBV7-2 and TRBJ2-7; 9 bases are shared with TRBD1. The CDR3 is made up of 14 amino acids. CDR1 is SGHTA and CDR2 is FQGNSA in the germline V gene. V trimming: 5 bases; J trimming: 7 bases; junction bases outside the gene matches: 9. The CDR3 is CASSPQGAPLEQYF. The CDR3 bases are TGTGCCAGCAGCCCACAGGGGGCCCCCTTGGAGCAGTACTTC.

This clone occurred once. The chain is built from TRBV12-3 or TRBV12-4 and TRBJ2-2; no clear D. This CDR3 region has 12 residues. Trimming removed 4 bases from V and 9 bases from J, with 9 bases in between. The CDR3 DNA follows: TGTGCCAGCAGTTCAACTACACGGGAGCTGTTTTTT. Protein product: CASSSTTRELFF.

The V gene is TRBV2, the J gene TRBJ2-3; 10 nucleotides agree with TRBD2. The CDR3 sequence is 15 residues long. Looked up from germline, CDR1 is SNHLY and CDR2 is FYNNEI. With V trimmed by 7 bases and J by 6 bases, 10 bases remained unmatched. Here the CDR3 reads CASTLAGALGDTQYF. CDR3 coding DNA: TGTGCCAGCACCCTAGCGGGGGCCCTCGGGGATACGCAGTATTTT.

The chain carries TRBV6-1 and TRBJ1-2; 7 bases agree with TRBD1. Germline CDR1 is MNHNS and CDR2 is SASEGT. The CDR3 consists of 15 residues. V lost 2 bases to trimming and J lost 2 bases; unmatched junction nucleotides: 5. CDR3 in DNA: TGTGCCAGCAGTGAAAGGGACAGCTTAAACTATGGCTACACCTTC. It yields the protein CASSERDSLNYGYTF.